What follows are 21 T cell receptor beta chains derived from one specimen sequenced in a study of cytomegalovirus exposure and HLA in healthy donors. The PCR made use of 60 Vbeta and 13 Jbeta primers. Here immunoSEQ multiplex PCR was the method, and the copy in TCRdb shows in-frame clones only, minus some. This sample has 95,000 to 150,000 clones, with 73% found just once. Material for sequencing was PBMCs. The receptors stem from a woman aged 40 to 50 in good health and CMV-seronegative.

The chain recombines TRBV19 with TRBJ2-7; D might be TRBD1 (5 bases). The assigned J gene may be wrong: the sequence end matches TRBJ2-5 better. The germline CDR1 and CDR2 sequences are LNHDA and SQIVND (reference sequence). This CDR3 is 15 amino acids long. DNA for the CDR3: TGTGCCAGTAGTATAGGGGGCCAGATACAAGAGACCCAGTACTTC. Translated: CASSIGGQIQETQYF.

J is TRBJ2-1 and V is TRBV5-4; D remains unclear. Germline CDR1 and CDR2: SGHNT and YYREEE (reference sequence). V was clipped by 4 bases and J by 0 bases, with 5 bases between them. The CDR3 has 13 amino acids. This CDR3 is CASSPSSYNEQFF. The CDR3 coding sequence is TGTGCCAGCAGCCCTAGCTCCTACAATGAGCAGTTCTTC.

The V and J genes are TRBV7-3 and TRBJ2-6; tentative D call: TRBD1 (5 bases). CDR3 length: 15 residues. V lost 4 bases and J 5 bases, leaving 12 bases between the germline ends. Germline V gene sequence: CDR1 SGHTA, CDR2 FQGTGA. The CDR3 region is CASSSSQGRANVLTF. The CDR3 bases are TGTGCCAGCAGCTCCAGTCAGGGTCGGGCCAACGTCCTGACTTTC.

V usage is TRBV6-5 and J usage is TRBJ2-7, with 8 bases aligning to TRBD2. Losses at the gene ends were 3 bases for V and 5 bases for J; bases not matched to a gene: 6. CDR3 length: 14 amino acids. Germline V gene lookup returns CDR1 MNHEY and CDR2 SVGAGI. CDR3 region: CASSYQRGYDEQYF. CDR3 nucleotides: TGTGCCAGCAGTTATCAGCGGGGGTATGACGAGCAGTACTTC.

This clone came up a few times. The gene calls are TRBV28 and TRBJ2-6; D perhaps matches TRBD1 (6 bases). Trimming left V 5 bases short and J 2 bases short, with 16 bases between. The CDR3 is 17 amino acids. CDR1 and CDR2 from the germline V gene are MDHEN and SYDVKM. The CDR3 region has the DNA TGTGCCAGCAGTCCCACAGGGTCGGTGACTGGGGCCAACGTCCTGACTTTC. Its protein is CASSPTGSVTGANVLTF.

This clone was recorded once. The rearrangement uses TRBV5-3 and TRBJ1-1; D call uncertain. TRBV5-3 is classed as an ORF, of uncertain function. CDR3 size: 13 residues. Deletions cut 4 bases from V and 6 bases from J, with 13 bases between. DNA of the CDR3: TGTGCCAGAAGCCCGGGATTACCTGCTGAAGCTTTCTTT. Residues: CARSPGLPAEAFF.

The chain's CDR3 is CASSADRGHGYTF. The CDR3 DNA reads as TGTGCCAGCAGTGCCGACAGGGGGCATGGCTACACCTTC. The genes are TRBV25-1 and TRBJ1-2; the match to TRBD1 covers 10 bases. Trimming cost V 4 bases and J 6 bases; bases outside gene matches: 2. The CDR3 length is 13 residues. Germline V gives CDR1 MGHDK, CDR2 SYGVNS.

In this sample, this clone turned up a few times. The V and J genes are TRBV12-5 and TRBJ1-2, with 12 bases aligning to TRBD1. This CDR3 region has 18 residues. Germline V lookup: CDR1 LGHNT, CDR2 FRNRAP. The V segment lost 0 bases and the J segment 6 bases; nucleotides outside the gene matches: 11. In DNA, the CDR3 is TGTGCTAGTGGTTTGGTAACGGGACAGGGGGCGCGGTTGCATGGCTACACCTTC. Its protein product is CASGLVTGQGARLHGYTF.

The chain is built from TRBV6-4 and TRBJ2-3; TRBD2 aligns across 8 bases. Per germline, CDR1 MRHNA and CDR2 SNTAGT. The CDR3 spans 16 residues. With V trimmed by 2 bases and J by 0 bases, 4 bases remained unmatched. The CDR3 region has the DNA TGTGCCAGCAGTGACGATAGCGGGACTAGCACAGATACGCAGTATTTT. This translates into CASSDDSGTSTDTQYF.

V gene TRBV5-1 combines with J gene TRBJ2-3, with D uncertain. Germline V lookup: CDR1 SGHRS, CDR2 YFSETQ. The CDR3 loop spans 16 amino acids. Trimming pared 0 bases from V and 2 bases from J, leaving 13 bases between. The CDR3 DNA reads TGCGCCAGCAGCTTGGGACTCAACACATACACAGATACGCAGTATTTT. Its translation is CASSLGLNTYTDTQYF.

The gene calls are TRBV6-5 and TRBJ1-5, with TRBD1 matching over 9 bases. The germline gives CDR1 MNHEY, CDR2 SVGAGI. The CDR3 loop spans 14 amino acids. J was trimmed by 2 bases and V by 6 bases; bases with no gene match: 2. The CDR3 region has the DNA TGTGCCAGCAGCCGACAGGGGGGCAATCAGCCCCAGCATTTT. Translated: CASSRQGGNQPQHF.

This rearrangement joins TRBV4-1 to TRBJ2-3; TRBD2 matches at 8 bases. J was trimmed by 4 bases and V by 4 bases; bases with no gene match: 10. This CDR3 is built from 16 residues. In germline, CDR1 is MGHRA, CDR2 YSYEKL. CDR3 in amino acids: CASSLVGTRSPDTQYF. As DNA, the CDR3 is TGCGCCAGCAGCCTCGTCGGGACTAGAAGTCCAGATACGCAGTATTTT.

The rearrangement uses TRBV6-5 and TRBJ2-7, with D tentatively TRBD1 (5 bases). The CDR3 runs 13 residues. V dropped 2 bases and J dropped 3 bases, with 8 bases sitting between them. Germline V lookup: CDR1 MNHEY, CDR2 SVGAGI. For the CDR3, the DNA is TGTGCCAGCAGTTACAGGCAGGGCTACGAGCAGTACTTC. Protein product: CASSYRQGYEQYF.

The CDR3 loop reads CASSLMGGGDYGYTF. The DNA of the CDR3 is TGTGCCAGCAGCTTAATGGGAGGGGGAGACTATGGCTACACCTTC. The chain is built from TRBV7-2 and TRBJ1-2, with a possible D match to TRBD1 (6 bases). The germline V gene encodes CDR1 SGHTA and CDR2 FQGNSA. The CDR3 extends over 15 amino acids. V shed 2 bases and J shed 3 bases, with 13 bases lying between them.

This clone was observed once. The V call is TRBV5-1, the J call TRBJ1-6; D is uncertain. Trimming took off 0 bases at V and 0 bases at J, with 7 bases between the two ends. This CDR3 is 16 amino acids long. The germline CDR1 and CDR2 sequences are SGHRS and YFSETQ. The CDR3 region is CASSLVESSYNSPLHF. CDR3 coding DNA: TGCGCCAGCAGCTTGGTGGAGAGCTCCTATAATTCACCCCTCCACTTT.

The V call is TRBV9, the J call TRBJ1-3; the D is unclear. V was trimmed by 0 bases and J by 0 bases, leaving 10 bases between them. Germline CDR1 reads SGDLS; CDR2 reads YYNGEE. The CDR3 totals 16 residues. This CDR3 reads CASSVGAASSGNTIYF. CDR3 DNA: TGTGCCAGCAGCGTAGGTGCGGCAAGCTCTGGAAACACCATATATTTT.

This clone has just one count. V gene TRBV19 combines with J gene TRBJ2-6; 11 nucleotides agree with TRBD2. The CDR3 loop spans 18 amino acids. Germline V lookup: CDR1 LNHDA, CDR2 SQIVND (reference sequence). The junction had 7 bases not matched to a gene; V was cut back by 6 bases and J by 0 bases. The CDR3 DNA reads TGTGCCAGTAGCGCCTTAGCGGGAGGGGGCTCTGGGGCCAACGTCCTGACTTTC. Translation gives CASSALAGGGSGANVLTF.

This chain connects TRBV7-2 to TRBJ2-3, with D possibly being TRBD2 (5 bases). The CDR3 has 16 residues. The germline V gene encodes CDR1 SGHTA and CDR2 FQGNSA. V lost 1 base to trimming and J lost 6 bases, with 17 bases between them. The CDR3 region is CASSLVAPRADDTQYF. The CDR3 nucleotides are TGTGCCAGCAGCTTAGTAGCGCCAAGAGCCGACGATACGCAGTATTTT.

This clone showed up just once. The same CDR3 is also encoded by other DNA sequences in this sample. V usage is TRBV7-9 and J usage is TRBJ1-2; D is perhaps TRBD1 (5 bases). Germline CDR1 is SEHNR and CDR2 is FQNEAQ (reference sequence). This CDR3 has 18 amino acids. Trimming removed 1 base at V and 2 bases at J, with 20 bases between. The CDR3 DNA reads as TGTGCCAGCAGCTTAGGCCCAGACAGACTTAATACCAACTATGGCTACACCTTC. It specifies CASSLGPDRLNTNYGYTF.

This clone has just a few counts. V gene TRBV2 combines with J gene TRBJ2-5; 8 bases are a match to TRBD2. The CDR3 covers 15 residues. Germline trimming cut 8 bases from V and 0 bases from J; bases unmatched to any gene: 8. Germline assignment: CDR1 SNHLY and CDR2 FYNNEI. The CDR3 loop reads CASEGGGSYQETQYF. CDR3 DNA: TGTGCCAGCGAGGGCGGGGGGTCTTACCAAGAGACCCAGTACTTC. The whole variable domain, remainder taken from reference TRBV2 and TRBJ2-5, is EPEVTQTPSHQVTQMGQEVILRCVPISNHLYFYWYRQILGQKVEFLVSFYNNEISEKSEIFDDQFSVERPDGSNFTLKIRSTKLEDSAMYFCASEGGGSYQETQYFGPGTRLLVL.

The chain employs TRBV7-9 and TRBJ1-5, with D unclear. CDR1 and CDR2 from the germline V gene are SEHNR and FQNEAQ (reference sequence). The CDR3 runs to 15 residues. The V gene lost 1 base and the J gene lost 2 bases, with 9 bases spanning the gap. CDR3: CASSLGGGRNQPQHF. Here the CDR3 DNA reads TGTGCCAGCAGCTTAGGGGGAGGTCGCAATCAGCCCCAGCATTTT.